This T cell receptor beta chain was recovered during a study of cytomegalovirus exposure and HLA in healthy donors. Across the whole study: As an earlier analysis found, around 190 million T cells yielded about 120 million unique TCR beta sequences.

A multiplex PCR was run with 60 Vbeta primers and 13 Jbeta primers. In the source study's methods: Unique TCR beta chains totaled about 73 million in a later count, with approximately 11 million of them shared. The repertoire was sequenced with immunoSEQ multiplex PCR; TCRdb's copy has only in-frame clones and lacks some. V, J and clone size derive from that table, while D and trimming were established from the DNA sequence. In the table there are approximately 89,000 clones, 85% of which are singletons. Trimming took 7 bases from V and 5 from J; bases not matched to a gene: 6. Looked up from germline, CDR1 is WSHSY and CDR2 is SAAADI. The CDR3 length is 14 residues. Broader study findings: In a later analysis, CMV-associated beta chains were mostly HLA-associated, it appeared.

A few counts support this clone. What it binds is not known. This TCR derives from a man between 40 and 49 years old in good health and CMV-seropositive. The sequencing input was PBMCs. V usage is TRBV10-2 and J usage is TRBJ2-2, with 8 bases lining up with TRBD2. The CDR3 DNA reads TGCGCCAGCAAAAGTAGCGGGGAGACCGGGGAGCTGTTTTTT. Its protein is CASKSSGETGELFF.